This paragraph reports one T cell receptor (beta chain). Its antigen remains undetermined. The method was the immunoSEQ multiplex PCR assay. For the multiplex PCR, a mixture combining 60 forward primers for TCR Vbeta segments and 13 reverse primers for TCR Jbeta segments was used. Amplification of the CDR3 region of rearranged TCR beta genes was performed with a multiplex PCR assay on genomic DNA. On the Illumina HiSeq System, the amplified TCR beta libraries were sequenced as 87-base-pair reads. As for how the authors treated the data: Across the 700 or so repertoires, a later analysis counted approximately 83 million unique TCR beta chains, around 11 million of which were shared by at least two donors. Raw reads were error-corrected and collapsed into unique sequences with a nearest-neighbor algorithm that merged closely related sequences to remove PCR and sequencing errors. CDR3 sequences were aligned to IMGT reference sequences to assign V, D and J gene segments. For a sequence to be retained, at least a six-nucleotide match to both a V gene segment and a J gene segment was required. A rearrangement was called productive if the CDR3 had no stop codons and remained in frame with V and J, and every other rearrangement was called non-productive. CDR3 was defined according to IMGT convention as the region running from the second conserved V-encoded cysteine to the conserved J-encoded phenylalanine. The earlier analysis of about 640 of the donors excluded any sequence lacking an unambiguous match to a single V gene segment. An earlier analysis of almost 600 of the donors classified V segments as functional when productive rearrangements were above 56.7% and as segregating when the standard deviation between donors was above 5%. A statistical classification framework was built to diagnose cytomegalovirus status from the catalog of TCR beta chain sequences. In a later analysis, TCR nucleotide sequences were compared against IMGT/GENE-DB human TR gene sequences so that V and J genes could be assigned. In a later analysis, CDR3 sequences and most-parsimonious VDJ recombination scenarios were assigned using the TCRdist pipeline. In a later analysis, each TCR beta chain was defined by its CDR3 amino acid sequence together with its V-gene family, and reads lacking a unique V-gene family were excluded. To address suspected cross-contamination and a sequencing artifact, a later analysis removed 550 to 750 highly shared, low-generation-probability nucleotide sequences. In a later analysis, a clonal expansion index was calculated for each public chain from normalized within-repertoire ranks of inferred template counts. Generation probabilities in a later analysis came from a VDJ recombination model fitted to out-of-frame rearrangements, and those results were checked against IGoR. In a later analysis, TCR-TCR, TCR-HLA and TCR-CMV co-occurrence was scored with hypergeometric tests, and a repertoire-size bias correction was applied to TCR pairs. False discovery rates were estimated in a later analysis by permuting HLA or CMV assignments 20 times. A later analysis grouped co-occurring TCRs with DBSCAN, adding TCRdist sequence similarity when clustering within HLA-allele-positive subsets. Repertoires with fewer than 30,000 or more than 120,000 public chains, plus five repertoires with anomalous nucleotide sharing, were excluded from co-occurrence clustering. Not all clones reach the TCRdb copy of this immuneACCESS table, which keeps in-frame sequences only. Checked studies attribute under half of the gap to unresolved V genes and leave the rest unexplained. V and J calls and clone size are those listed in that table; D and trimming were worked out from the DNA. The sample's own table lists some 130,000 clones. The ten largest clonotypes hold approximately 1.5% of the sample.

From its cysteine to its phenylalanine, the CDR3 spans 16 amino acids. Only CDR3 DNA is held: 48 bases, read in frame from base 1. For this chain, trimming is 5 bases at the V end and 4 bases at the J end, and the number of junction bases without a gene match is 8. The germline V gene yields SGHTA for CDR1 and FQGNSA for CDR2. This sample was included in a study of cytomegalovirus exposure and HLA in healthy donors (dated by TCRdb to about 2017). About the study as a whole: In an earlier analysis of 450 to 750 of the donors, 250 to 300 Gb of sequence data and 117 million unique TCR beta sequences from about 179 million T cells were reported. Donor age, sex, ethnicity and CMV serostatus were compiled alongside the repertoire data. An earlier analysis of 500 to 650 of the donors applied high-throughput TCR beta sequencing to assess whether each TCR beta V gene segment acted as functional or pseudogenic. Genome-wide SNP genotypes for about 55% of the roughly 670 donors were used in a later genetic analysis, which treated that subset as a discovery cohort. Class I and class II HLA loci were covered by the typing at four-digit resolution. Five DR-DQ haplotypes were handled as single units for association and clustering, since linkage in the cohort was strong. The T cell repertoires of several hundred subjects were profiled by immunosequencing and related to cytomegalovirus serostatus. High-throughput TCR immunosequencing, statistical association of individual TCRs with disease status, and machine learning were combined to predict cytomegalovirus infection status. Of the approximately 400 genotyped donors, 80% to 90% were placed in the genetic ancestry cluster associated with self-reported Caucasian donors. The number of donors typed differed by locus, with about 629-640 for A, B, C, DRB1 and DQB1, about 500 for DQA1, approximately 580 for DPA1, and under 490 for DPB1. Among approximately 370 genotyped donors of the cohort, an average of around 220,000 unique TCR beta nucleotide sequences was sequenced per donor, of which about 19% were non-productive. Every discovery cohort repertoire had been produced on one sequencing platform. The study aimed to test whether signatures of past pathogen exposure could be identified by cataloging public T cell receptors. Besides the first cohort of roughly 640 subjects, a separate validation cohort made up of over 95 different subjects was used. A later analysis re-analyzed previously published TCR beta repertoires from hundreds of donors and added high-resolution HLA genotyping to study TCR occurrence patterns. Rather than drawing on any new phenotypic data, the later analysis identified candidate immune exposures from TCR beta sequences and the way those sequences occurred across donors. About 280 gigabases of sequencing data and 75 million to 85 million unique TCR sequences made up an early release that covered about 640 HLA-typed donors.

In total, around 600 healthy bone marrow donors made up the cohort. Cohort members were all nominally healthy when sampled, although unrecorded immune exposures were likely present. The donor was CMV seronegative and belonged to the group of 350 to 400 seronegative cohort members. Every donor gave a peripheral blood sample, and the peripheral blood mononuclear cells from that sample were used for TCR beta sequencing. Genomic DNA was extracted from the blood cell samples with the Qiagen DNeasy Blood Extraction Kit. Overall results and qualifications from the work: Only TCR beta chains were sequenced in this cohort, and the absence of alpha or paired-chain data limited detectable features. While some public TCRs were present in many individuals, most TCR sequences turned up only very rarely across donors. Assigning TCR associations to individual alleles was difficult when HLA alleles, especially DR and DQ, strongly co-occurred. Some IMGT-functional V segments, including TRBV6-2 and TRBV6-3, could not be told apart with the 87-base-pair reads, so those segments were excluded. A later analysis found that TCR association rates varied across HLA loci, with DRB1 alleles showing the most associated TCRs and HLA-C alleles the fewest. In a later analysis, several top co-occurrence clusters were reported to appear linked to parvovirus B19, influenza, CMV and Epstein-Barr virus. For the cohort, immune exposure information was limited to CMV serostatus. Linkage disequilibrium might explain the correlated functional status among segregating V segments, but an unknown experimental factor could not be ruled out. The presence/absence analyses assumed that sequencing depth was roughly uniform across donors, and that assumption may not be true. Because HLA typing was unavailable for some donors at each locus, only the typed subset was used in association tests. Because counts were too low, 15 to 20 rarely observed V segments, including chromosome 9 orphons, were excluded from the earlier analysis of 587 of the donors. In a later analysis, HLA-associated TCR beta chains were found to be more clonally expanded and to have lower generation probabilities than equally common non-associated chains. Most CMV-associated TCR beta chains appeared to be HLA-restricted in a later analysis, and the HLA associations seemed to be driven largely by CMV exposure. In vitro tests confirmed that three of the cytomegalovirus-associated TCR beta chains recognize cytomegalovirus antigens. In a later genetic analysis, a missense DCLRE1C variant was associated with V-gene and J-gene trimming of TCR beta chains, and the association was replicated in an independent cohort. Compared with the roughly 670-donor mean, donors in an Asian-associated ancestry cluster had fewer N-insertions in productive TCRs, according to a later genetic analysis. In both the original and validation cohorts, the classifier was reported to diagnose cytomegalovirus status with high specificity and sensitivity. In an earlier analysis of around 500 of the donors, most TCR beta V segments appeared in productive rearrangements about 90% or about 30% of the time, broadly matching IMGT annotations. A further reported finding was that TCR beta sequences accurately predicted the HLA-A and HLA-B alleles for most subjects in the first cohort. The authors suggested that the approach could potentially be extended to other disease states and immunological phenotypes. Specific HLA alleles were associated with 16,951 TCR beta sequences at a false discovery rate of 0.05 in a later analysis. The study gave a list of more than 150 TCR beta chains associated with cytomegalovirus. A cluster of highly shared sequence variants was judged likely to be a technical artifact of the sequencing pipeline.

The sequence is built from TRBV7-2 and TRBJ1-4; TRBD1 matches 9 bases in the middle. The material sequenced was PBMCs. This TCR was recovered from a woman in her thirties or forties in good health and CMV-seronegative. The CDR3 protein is CASSPGGTGFNEKLFF. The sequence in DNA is TGTGCCAGCAGCCCTGGTGGGACAGGGTTTAATGAAAAACTGTTTTTT.